The 5 T cell receptor beta chains reported below all come from one sample, sequenced in a study of shared clonotypes between healthy human individuals. Sequencing was performed with immunoSEQ multiplex PCR; in TCRdb, only in-frame clones are kept and a portion is missing. This sample has around 2.3 million clones; 95% occur once, and the top ten carry roughly 0.13%. What was sequenced was naive CD4+ T cells sorted from blood. This sample's subset: CD45RA+ positively selected. The receptor source for this set is a man between 18 and 35 years old in good health.

The J gene is TRBJ2-4, the V gene TRBV7-9, with 7 bases aligning to TRBD1. This CDR3 is 16 amino acids long. J lost 6 bases, V lost 5 bases, and 13 bases had no gene match. Germline V CDR1 and CDR2: SEHNR, FQNEAQ (reference sequence). CDR3 region: CASSPPSGGVGNIQYF. CDR3 nucleotides: TGTGCCAGCAGCCCACCGTCAGGGGGAGTTGGAAACATTCAGTACTTC. Using reference TRBV7-9 and TRBJ2-4 for the parts outside the CDR3, the full variable domain is DTGVSQNPRHKITKRGQNVTFRCDPISEHNRLYWYRQTLGQGPEFLTYFQNEAQLEKSRLLSDRFSAERPKGSFSTLEIQRTEQGDSAMYLCASSPPSGGVGNIQYFGAGTRLSVL.

The J gene is TRBJ2-7, the V gene TRBV30; D is perhaps TRBD2 (6 bases). Germline loops: CDR1 GTSNPN, CDR2 SVGIG (reference sequence). The V end was cut by 3 bases, the J end by 0 bases, with 12 bases between. This CDR3 is built from 14 residues. Here the CDR3 DNA reads TGTGCCTGGAGGGTAATGGGGGGCTCCTACGAGCAGTACTTC. This encodes CAWRVMGGSYEQYF. Using reference TRBV30 and TRBJ2-7 for the parts outside the CDR3, the full variable domain is SQTIHQWPATLVQPVGSPLSLECTVEGTSNPNLYWYRQAAGRGLQLLFYSVGIGQISSEVPQNLSASRPQDRQFILSSKKLLLSDSGFYLCAWRVMGGSYEQYFGPGTRLTVT.

The chain joins TRBV11-2 to TRBJ2-7, with TRBD1 matching 8 bases. V was clipped by 6 bases and J by 3 bases; unmatched bases: 13. The CDR3 contains 16 residues. Germline V gives CDR1 SGHAT, CDR2 FQNNGV. CDR3 loop: CASRRFQGARVYEQYF. The CDR3 region has the DNA TGTGCCAGCAGGAGATTCCAGGGGGCGCGGGTCTACGAGCAGTACTTC.

This chain connects TRBV11-2 to TRBJ1-2, with D possibly being TRBD1 (6 bases). The germline V gene has CDR1 SGHAT and CDR2 FQNNGV. V lost 4 bases to trimming and J lost 6 bases, with 15 bases between them. The CDR3 spans 14 residues. The DNA for the CDR3 is TGTGCCAGCAGCTCGAACAGGGTTGTGAATGGCTACACCTTC. Translating gives CASSSNRVVNGYTF.

V is TRBV5-1 and J is TRBJ2-6, with D tentatively TRBD2 (7 bases). Germline CDR1 and CDR2: SGHRS and YFSETQ. Trimming pared 7 bases from V and 2 bases from J, leaving 25 bases between. This CDR3 spans 19 amino acids. In DNA, the CDR3 is TGCGCCAGCGGGGGAGGGGACGCCAGGGGTATGGCTGGGGCCAACGTCCTGACTTTC. This codes for CASGGGDARGMAGANVLTF.